This T cell receptor beta chain comes out of a study of blood T cells in healthy people across ages. Primers used in a second PCR of about 7 to 12 cycles were a sample-barcoded 5' primer and a J-beta primer mix. TCRdb ran MiXCR on the 5' RACE reads and lists one entry per CDR3 protein. This table holds 1.5 million to 2 million distinct CDR3 sequences, 30% to 35% found once. Looked up from germline, CDR1 is SGHRS and CDR2 is YFSETQ. The CDR3 consists of 16 residues. This clonotype was seen once. A junction boundary mismatches the germline segment, possibly from a read error. The V and J genes are TRBV5-1 and TRBJ1-2; 7 bases line up with TRBD1. The clonotype comes from a woman in her twenties or thirties in good health. Sequencing was done on a sample of blood. The CDR3 loop is CAGSPEGATYDYGYTF. CDR3 DNA sequence: TGCGCCGGCAGCCCGGAGGGGGCGACTTATGACTATGGCTACACCTTC.